The clone carrying this T cell receptor (beta chain) was counted a few times. Its antigen remains unidentified. This PCR relied on a set of 60 Vbeta primers and 13 Jbeta primers. Method: immunoSEQ multiplex PCR; TCRdb's copy keeps in-frame clones and lacks some. This sample carries over 80,000 clones, over 65% of them seen once, and the ten largest clones take over 3%. The entry originates in a study of cytomegalovirus exposure and HLA in healthy donors. Findings and caveats of the study: The classifier reportedly diagnosed cytomegalovirus status with high specificity and sensitivity. In a later analysis, TCR association rates varied by HLA locus: DRB1 most, HLA-C fewest. Clonal expansion, a later analysis showed, was greater in HLA-associated TCR beta chains than in equally common others.

The V and J ends lost 0 bases and 3 bases respectively, with 12 bases between them. CDR1 is SNHLY, CDR2 FYNNEI, per germline. The CDR3 runs to 16 residues. The sample taken for sequencing was PBMCs. The rearrangement uses TRBV2 and TRBJ2-1, with D perhaps TRBD1 (6 bases). The TCR originated in a man aged 50 or older in good health and CMV-seronegative. CDR3 protein: CASSEARQVFYNEQFF. CDR3 DNA sequence: TGTGCCAGCAGTGAAGCGCGACAGGTCTTCTACAATGAGCAGTTCTTC.